These T cell receptor beta chains were read from a single sample in a study of blood T cell repertoires in COVID-19. TCRdb keeps only in-frame clones here, not all; method: immunoSEQ multiplex PCR. The data contain fewer than 30,000 clones, over 75% of them singletons. The sample was peripheral blood. The receptors come from a human donor in a cohort sampled during active COVID-19. Each CDR3 is given with its conserved first and last residue. A D gene is named only where the DNA matches it firmly. Where a row states a size, it is once, few, many or the class of an expanded clone; other rows omit it.

cdr3_nt	cdr3_aa	j_call	v_call	clone_size	d_call
TGTGCCAGCAGCAGGGGTCTCTACGAGCAGTACTTC	CASSRGLYEQYF	TRBJ2-7	TRBV14	.	.
TGTGCCACCAGCAGAGATCGAGAGACCCAGTACTTC	CATSRDRETQYF	TRBJ2-5	TRBV15	.	.
TGTGCCAGCAGTTACGACAGGGCCTACGAGCAGTACTTC	CASSYDRAYEQYF	TRBJ2-7	TRBV25-1	.	TRBD1
TGCGCCAGCAGCCAAGGGACAGGGGAGTACTCTGGAAACACCATATATTTT	CASSQGTGEYSGNTIYF	TRBJ1-3	TRBV4-3	once	TRBD1
TGTGCCAGCAGTCCCTTGGGGGGGTGGTTGGCCGGGGAGCTGTTTTTT	CASSPLGGWLAGELFF	TRBJ2-2	TRBV2	.	TRBD2
TGTGCCAGCAGCCTAGGGGGCTGGATTAACACAGATACGCAGTATTTT	CASSLGGWINTDTQYF	TRBJ2-3	TRBV7-2	.	TRBD1
TGTGCCAGCAGTTTCTTAGCGGGGGGGCCTAATGAGCAGTTCTTC	CASSFLAGGPNEQFF	TRBJ2-1	TRBV27	.	TRBD2
TGCGCCAGCAGCCAAGGGAGATTCAATCAGCCCCAGCATTTT	CASSQGRFNQPQHF	TRBJ1-5	TRBV4-3	.	.
TGTGCCAGCAGTTACGCCAGGGTAGGGACCGGGGAGCTGTTTTTT	CASSYARVGTGELFF	TRBJ2-2	TRBV6-5	.	.
TGTGCCAGCAGCTTAGCGCGTAGCAGAACTAATGAAAAACTGTTTTTT	CASSLARSRTNEKLFF	TRBJ1-4	TRBV7-8	.	.
TGTGCCAGTAGCCTGGGTCCAGGGGGCGGCAGTGGCTACACCTTC	CASSLGPGGGSGYTF	TRBJ1-2	TRBV19	.	TRBD1
TGTGCCAGCAGCTCCCTGGACAGGGAAAGCTATGGCTACACCTTC	CASSSLDRESYGYTF	TRBJ1-2	TRBV7-9	large	TRBD1
TGTGCCAGCAGTACTACTGGGACCGGGGAGCTGTTTTTT	CASSTTGTGELFF	TRBJ2-2	TRBV6-4	.	.
TGTGCCAGCAGCTTAGTGCCGACTAGCGTGCTCGAGACCCAGTACTTC	CASSLVPTSVLETQYF	TRBJ2-5	TRBV11-3	.	TRBD2
TGTGCCAGCAGCGATCGGGTTTATGGCTACACCTTC	CASSDRVYGYTF	TRBJ1-2	TRBV11-3	.	.
TGTGCCAGCACAGGGGGGCCCAATGAGCAGTTCTTC	CASTGGPNEQFF	TRBJ2-1	TRBV10-3	.	TRBD1
TGTGCCAGCAGCCAGCGACAGGGGTATGTCGCTGAAGCTTTCTTT	CASSQRQGYVAEAFF	TRBJ1-1	TRBV7-2	few	TRBD1
TGTGCCAGCACCTCGAAGGGGGTGACAGATACGCAGTATTTT	CASTSKGVTDTQYF	TRBJ2-3	TRBV27	.	.
TGTGCCAGCAGCTTAGACAGGCCTCCCCTCCACTTT	CASSLDRPPLHF	TRBJ1-6	TRBV11-3	.	.
TGTGCCAGCACCATCCGGGGGGCCACTGAAGCTTTCTTT	CASTIRGATEAFF	TRBJ1-1	TRBV12-3/TRBV12-4	.	.
TGTGCCAGCAGTTTTTCGACAGGGTCTGAAGCTTTCTTT	CASSFSTGSEAFF	TRBJ1-1	TRBV27	.	TRBD1
TGTGCCAGCTCGCCTTCGAGCAGGGCAAACTATGGCTACACCTTC	CASSPSSRANYGYTF	TRBJ1-2	TRBV18	.	.
TGTGCCAGCAGCTTGATGGCGACAGGGGTATTCGAGCAGTACTTC	CASSLMATGVFEQYF	TRBJ2-7	TRBV5-4	.	TRBD1
TGTGCCAGCTCACCCCAAGTAGGGGGCTCTGGAAACACCATATATTTT	CASSPQVGGSGNTIYF	TRBJ1-3	TRBV18	.	.
TGTGCCAGTAGTATCAGGACAGGGCGGATGATTATGAACACTGAAGCTTTCTTT	CASSIRTGRMIMNTEAFF	TRBJ1-1	TRBV19	.	TRBD1
TGTGCCAGCAGTTACAGGGTAGCGGGGGGCAATGAGCAGTTCTTC	CASSYRVAGGNEQFF	TRBJ2-1	TRBV6-5	.	TRBD2
TGTGCCAGCAGTGATGAGTATAGCAATCAGCCCCAGCATTTT	CASSDEYSNQPQHF	TRBJ1-5	TRBV2	.	.
TGTGCCAGCAGCTTAGTTGGGGGGGCGGCAGATACGCAGTATTTT	CASSLVGGAADTQYF	TRBJ2-3	TRBV7-2	.	.
TGTGCCAGCAGCTTAGGGGCTGGGGCCTCTGGATTCGAAGCTTTCTTT	CASSLGAGASGFEAFF	TRBJ1-1	TRBV7-2	.	.
TGTGCCAGCAGCCAAGGACAGGGGGGTGGGGCCAACGTCCTGACTTTC	CASSQGQGGGANVLTF	TRBJ2-6	TRBV11-1	.	TRBD1
TGTGCCAGCAGCGAGGGGACTAGTTGGGCCGATACGCAGTATTTT	CASSEGTSWADTQYF	TRBJ2-3	TRBV7-9	.	TRBD2
TGCGCCAGCACCCCACTCTCTGGAAACACCATATATTTT	CASTPLSGNTIYF	TRBJ1-3	TRBV5-1	.	.
TGTGCCAGCAGCTTGGGGCCAAATCAGCCCCAGCATTTT	CASSLGPNQPQHF	TRBJ1-5	TRBV7-2	.	.
TGTGCCAGCAGCTACCGGAGAGGGTTAAGGGAGACCCAGTACTTC	CASSYRRGLRETQYF	TRBJ2-5	TRBV7-9	once	.
TGTGCCAGCAGTGTCCCCGGCGGTCGACAGAATCAGCCCCAGCATTTT	CASSVPGGRQNQPQHF	TRBJ1-5	TRBV6-1	.	.
TGTGCAACCGGGGTGGAGCGGGAAAAACTGTTTTTT	CATGVEREKLFF	TRBJ1-4	TRBV2	.	.
TGTGCCAGCAGCTTAGGTGGGCCCTCCTACAATGAGCAGTTCTTC	CASSLGGPSYNEQFF	TRBJ2-1	TRBV7-6	.	.
TGTGCCAGCAGCCCTCAGGGACTGTCCTCCTACGAGCAGTACTTC	CASSPQGLSSYEQYF	TRBJ2-7	TRBV14	few	.
TGTGCCAGCAAGGGGTGGGGAACTGTCCACAATGAGCAGTTCTTC	CASKGWGTVHNEQFF	TRBJ2-1	TRBV28	.	.
TGCGCCAGCAGCCAACCGGCGTGGGACACAACTAATGAAAAACTGTTTTTT	CASSQPAWDTTNEKLFF	TRBJ1-4	TRBV4-3	few	.
TGCGCCAGCAGCCAAGACAGGGGAGACACCGGGGAGCTGTTTTTT	CASSQDRGDTGELFF	TRBJ2-2	TRBV4-1	few	.
TGTGCCAGTAGTATGCCGTATAGCCAGGGGACCCAGTACTTC	CASSMPYSQGTQYF	TRBJ2-5	TRBV19	once	.
TGTGCCAGCAGCCAGGAGCTCCTCGGCGCAGATACGCAGTATTTT	CASSQELLGADTQYF	TRBJ2-3	TRBV4-2	.	.
TGTGCCACCGCCGGGGGGGCCTCCACCGGGGAGCTGTTTTTT	CATAGGASTGELFF	TRBJ2-2	TRBV28	.	TRBD2
TGTGCCAGCAGCTTAGAGCGGGAAGAGACCCAGTACTTC	CASSLEREETQYF	TRBJ2-5	TRBV7-2	.	.
TGTGCCAGCAGCTTAGTTACAGGGCAAAATGAAAAACTGTTTTTT	CASSLVTGQNEKLFF	TRBJ1-4	TRBV7-2	.	.
TGTGCCAGCGGCGGTCACAATGAGCAGTTCTTC	CASGGHNEQFF	TRBJ2-1	TRBV11-2	.	.
TGTGCCATCAGTGAGTCGAGGATCGAGGGCTACGAGCAGTACTTC	CAISESRIEGYEQYF	TRBJ2-7	TRBV10-3	few	.
TGTGCCAGCAGTTTACAGGGGGTAACTAATGAAAAACTGTTTTTT	CASSLQGVTNEKLFF	TRBJ1-4	TRBV27	.	TRBD1
TGTGCCAGCAGCTTAGAGGGACAGGGGGGGACCACTCGGTTTTTC	CASSLEGQGGTTRFF	TRBJ2-7	TRBV13	.	TRBD1
TGTGCCAGCAGCCAAGTCATTAACAACGGGGATGAAAAACTGTTTTTT	CASSQVINNGDEKLFF	TRBJ1-4	TRBV4-2	.	.
TGTGCCAGCAGCCCTAGCGGGGTTAGCACAGATACGCAGTATTTT	CASSPSGVSTDTQYF	TRBJ2-3	TRBV7-8	.	TRBD2
TGTGCCAGTAGTCCCGGGACAGGGATGAACACTGAAGCTTTCTTT	CASSPGTGMNTEAFF	TRBJ1-1	TRBV19	.	TRBD1
TGTGCCAGCAGCGGGCGGGGGTCCTCCTACGAGCAGTACTTC	CASSGRGSSYEQYF	TRBJ2-7	TRBV7-2	.	TRBD2
TGCGCCAGCAGCACGGACACCTTGAACACTGAAGCTTTCTTT	CASSTDTLNTEAFF	TRBJ1-1	TRBV5-1	.	.
TGTGCCAGCACCCCAGGACCAGGGATAGGCTACACCTTC	CASTPGPGIGYTF	TRBJ1-2	TRBV14	few	.